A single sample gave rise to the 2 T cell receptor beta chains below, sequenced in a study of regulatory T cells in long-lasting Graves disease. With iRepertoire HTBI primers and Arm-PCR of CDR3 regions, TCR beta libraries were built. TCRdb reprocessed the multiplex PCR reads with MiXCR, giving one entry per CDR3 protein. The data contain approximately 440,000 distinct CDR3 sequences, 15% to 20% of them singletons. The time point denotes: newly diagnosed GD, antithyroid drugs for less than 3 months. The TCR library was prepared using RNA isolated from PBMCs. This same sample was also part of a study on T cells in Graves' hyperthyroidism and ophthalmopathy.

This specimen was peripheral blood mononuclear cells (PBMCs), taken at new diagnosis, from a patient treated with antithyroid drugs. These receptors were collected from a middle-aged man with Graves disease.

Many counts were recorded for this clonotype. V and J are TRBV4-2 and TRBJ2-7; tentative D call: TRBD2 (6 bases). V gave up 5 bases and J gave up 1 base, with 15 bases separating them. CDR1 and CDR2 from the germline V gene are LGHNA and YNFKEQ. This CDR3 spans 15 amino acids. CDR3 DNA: TGTGCCAGCAGCGACTCCGGGACTGGGTCCTACGAGCAGTACTTC. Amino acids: CASSDSGTGSYEQYF.

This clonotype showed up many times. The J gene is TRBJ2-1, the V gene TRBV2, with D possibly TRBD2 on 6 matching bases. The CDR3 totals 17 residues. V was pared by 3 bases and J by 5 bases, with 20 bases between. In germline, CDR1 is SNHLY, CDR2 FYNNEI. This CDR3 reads CASSDREERPKNNEQFF. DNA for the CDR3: TGTGCCAGCAGTGACAGGGAGGAGCGGCCAAAAAACAATGAGCAGTTCTTC. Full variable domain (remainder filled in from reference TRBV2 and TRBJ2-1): EPEVTQTPSHQVTQMGQEVILRCVPISNHLYFYWYRQILGQKVEFLVSFYNNEISEKSEIFDDQFSVERPDGSNFTLKIRSTKLEDSAMYFCASSDREERPKNNEQFFGPGTRLTVL.